One and the same sample provided the 30 T cell receptor beta chains below, sequenced in a study of T cells in women clearing cervical HPV infection. Assay used: immunoSEQ multiplex PCR; TCRdb lists only in-frame clones, some missing. This sample's table reports over 45,000 clones. Sequenced: blood buffy coat. All receptors come from a woman aged 18 to 69 with a cervical HPV16 infection that either progressed to CIN3+ or cleared (not recorded which).

Comment on this clone: Read data end 3 residues before the CDR3 end; the end is taken from the germline J gene. The chain recombines TRBV10-3 with TRBJ1-4; tentatively, D is TRBD1 (5 bases). This CDR3 comprises 15 residues. Germline V lookup: CDR1 ENHRY, CDR2 SYGVKD. V lost 0 bases, J lost 8 bases, and 13 bases lay in between. The chain's CDR3 is CAISESVGGGEKLFF. CDR3 DNA, as far as it was read: TGTGCCATCAGTGAGTCGGTGGGGGGAGGCGAAAAA.

Concerning this clone itself: The read terminates 3 residues before the CDR3 end, so the remaining end is supplied by the germline J gene. V is TRBV6-1 and J is TRBJ2-3; 7 nucleotides line up with TRBD1. The V and J ends lost 1 base and 5 bases, in that order; junction bases with no gene match: 3. This CDR3 is 14 amino acids long. Per the germline V gene, CDR1 is MNHNS and CDR2 is SASEGT. The sequenced part of the CDR3 DNA is TGTGCCAGCAGTGAAGAGGGGGCAGGAGATACG. Its translation: CASSEEGAGDT. The whole CDR3 sequence reads CASSEEGAGDTQYF.

In the case of this clone: The read ends 3 residues shy of where the CDR3 ends; the end is completed using the germline J gene. V usage is TRBV6-4 and J usage is TRBJ2-7; 8 bases align to TRBD1. Germline-derived CDR1 and CDR2 are MRHNA and SNTAGT. This CDR3 spans 14 amino acids. V lost 3 bases, J lost 0 bases, and 1 base stayed unmatched. CDR3 region: CASSETGGSYEQYF. CDR3 DNA, as far as it was read: TGTGCCAGCAGTGAAACAGGGGGCTCCTACGAG.

In regard to this clone: Coverage ceases 3 residues before the CDR3 finishes, and the germline J gene fills in the end. The chain uses TRBV5-1 and TRBJ2-5, with 9 bases matching TRBD1. Losses at the gene ends were 0 bases for V and 1 base for J; bases not matched to a gene: 4. CDR1 and CDR2 from the germline V gene are SGHRS and YFSETQ. The CDR3 extends over 16 amino acids. Incomplete CDR3 DNA: TGCGCCAGCAGCTTGGGGGACAGGGCTCTCCAAGAGACC. Translating it yields CASSLGDRALQET. The entire CDR3 is CASSLGDRALQETQYF.

CDR3 protein: CASDISGANVLTF. Incomplete CDR3 DNA: TGTGCCAGCGACATCTCTGGGGCCAACGTC. V gene TRBV2 combines with J gene TRBJ2-6; D is undetermined. The read ends 3 residues before the CDR3 terminus; that terminus is restored from the germline J gene. V shed 8 bases and J shed 0 bases, with 5 bases lying between them. The CDR3 totals 13 residues. Per germline, CDR1 SNHLY and CDR2 FYNNEI.

As to this clone: The DNA ends 3 residues before the CDR3 does, and the rest of the CDR3 is filled in from the germline J gene. The rearrangement links TRBV12-3 or TRBV12-4 to TRBJ2-7; TRBD2 matches 8 bases. The CDR3 has 13 residues. V dropped 8 bases and J dropped 3; count of bases not matched to a gene: 6. The CDR3 reads CASGVAGRYEQYF. The part of the CDR3 DNA that was read is TGTGCCAGCGGCGTAGCGGGGCGCTACGAG.

As concerns this clone: The CDR3 end lies 3 residues beyond the end of the read and is filled in from the germline J gene. The chain combines TRBV7-9 with TRBJ2-3; tentatively, D is TRBD2 (5 bases). This CDR3 region has 13 residues. Germline-derived CDR1 and CDR2 are SEHNR and FQNEAQ (reference sequence). Here the CDR3 reads CASSISSSYTQYF. The part of the CDR3 DNA that was read is TGTGCCAGCAGCATCTCTAGCTCCTACACG.

Note on this clone: The sequenced fragment ends 3 residues before the CDR3 boundary, so the rest is inferred from the germline J gene. V is TRBV19 and J is TRBJ2-1; the D gene is possibly TRBD2 (7 bases). Per germline, CDR1 LNHDA and CDR2 SQIVND (reference sequence). The CDR3 has 16 residues. V dropped 0 bases and J dropped 4 bases, with 13 bases sitting between them. The sequenced CDR3 bases are TGTGCCAGTAGTATAGAAGGCGGGGGCCCTTACAATGAG. Amino acids: CASSIEGGGPYNE. The whole CDR3 sequence is CASSIEGGGPYNEQFF.

Turning to this clone: The read ends 3 residues shy of where the CDR3 ends; the end is completed using the germline J gene. The chain recombines TRBV29-1 with TRBJ2-3; 8 bases agree with TRBD1. The CDR3 is made up of 12 amino acids. CDR1 is SQVTM and CDR2 is ANQGSEA in the germline V gene. CDR3 DNA, as far as it was read: TGCAGCGTCGGACAGGGCAATCAGCCG. Its translation is CSVGQGNQP. The complete CDR3 reads CSVGQGNQPQYF.

Note on this clone: The read falls 3 residues short of the CDR3 end, and the missing part is taken from the germline J gene. The chain couples TRBV19 to TRBJ1-2; 9 nucleotides align to TRBD1. Germline CDR1 is LNHDA and CDR2 is SQIVND (reference sequence). With 4 bases clipped from V and 5 bases from J, the junction kept 11 bases outside the gene matches. The CDR3 runs 16 residues. The sequenced part of the CDR3 DNA is TGTGCCAGTAGTAGCCCACAGGGGGCATTTTCTTATGGC. Its translation: CASSSPQGAFSYG. The entire CDR3 protein reads CASSSPQGAFSYGYTF.

As to this clone: The CDR3 extends 3 residues past the end of the read, so its final part is completed from the germline J gene. V gene TRBV5-4 combines with J gene TRBJ2-3; a possible D gene is TRBD2 (6 bases). V was clipped by 1 base and J by 6 bases, with 9 bases between them. Germline CDR1 is SGHNT and CDR2 is YYREEE (reference sequence). This CDR3 region has 13 residues. This chain's CDR3 is CASSLPTSDTQYF. The covered CDR3 bases are TGTGCCAGCAGCTTGCCAACTAGCGATACG.

In regard to this clone: The sequence runs out 3 residues before the end of the CDR3; the remainder is reconstructed from the germline J gene. The V gene is TRBV11-2, the J gene TRBJ2-6; D is unresolved. Germline V gene sequence: CDR1 SGHAT, CDR2 FQNNGV. The CDR3 contains 15 residues. Trimming pared 4 bases from V and 0 bases from J, leaving 7 bases between. This chain's CDR3 is CASSSASSGANVLTF. CDR3 bases read: TGTGCCAGCAGCTCGGCTAGCTCTGGGGCCAACGTC.

With regard to this clone: The DNA ends 3 residues before the CDR3 does, and the rest of the CDR3 is filled in from the germline J gene. The V and J genes are TRBV19 and TRBJ2-2; D is possibly TRBD1 or TRBD2 (5 bases each). Germline-derived CDR1 and CDR2 are LNHDA and SQIVND (reference sequence). Trimming removed 6 bases from V and 3 bases from J, with 20 bases in between. This CDR3 spans 17 amino acids. The CDR3 DNA, read in part, is TGTGCCAGTAGGACCCTGTTCGGGAAGGGGTACACCGGGGAG. Its translation: CASRTLFGKGYTGE. The whole CDR3 region reads CASRTLFGKGYTGELFF.

Worth noting for this clone: The read halts 3 residues ahead of the CDR3 end, with the missing end drawn from the germline J gene. The V and J genes are TRBV4-2 and TRBJ2-7, with D tentatively TRBD1 (6 bases). The V gene lost 1 base and the J gene lost 3 bases, with 13 bases spanning the gap. Germline-derived CDR1 and CDR2 are LGHNA and YNFKEQ. CDR3 length: 15 residues. CDR3 loop: CASSQGTGTGYEQYF. The sequenced part of the CDR3 DNA is TGTGCCAGCAGCCAAGGAACAGGGACGGGCTACGAG.

Comments on this clone: The read is 3 residues too short to cover the CDR3 end, so that end is filled in from the germline J gene. This sequence joins TRBV20-1 and TRBJ2-6, with D tentatively TRBD1 or TRBD2 (5 bases each). The CDR3 loop spans 15 amino acids. Looked up from germline, CDR1 is DFQATT and CDR2 is SNEGSKA (reference sequence). The V gene lost 0 bases and the J gene lost 3 bases, with 9 bases spanning the gap. This chain's CDR3 is CSARDTRGGANVLTF. Incomplete CDR3 DNA: TGCAGTGCTAGAGATACGAGGGGTGGGGCCAACGTC.

About this clone itself: The CDR3 end is not reached by the read, which stops 3 residues before it; the germline J gene fills it in. V gene TRBV4-2 combines with J gene TRBJ1-2; D is uncertain. Germline assignment: CDR1 LGHNA and CDR2 YNFKEQ. The CDR3 has 15 amino acids. The V end lost 0 bases, the J end lost 0 bases, and 8 bases lay between the germline ends. CDR3 region: CASSQEISSNYGYTF. The part of the CDR3 DNA that was read is TGTGCCAGCAGCCAAGAGATTAGTTCTAACTATGGC.

CDR3 DNA (partial): TGTGCCAGTAGCCCCGGGGACAGGGTGATGGGA. It specifies CASSPGDRVMG. The complete CDR3 protein is CASSPGDRVMGAFF. This rearrangement joins TRBV19 to TRBJ1-1; 9 positions match TRBD1. The read ends 3 residues shy of where the CDR3 ends; the end is completed using the germline J gene. The CDR3 runs 14 residues. Germline V CDR1 and CDR2: LNHDA, SQIVND (reference sequence).

As to this clone: The read gets to within 3 residues of the CDR3 end, and the germline J gene fills in the rest. The chain combines TRBV4-1 with TRBJ1-1; maybe TRBD1 (5 bases). The germline V and J ends were trimmed by 5 bases and 1 base, with 17 bases remaining between them. The CDR3 runs to 16 residues. CDR1 is MGHRA and CDR2 is YSYEKL in the germline V gene. The CDR3 here is CASSSDRPATNTEAFF. The DNA read from the CDR3 is TGCGCCAGCAGCAGCGACAGACCAGCAACGAACACTGAA.

For this clone: The read is 3 residues too short to cover the CDR3 end, so that end is filled in from the germline J gene. The V and J genes are TRBV19 and TRBJ1-5, with 9 bases aligning to TRBD1. The CDR3 is 14 residues long. Germline trimming cut 5 bases from V and 7 bases from J; bases unmatched to any gene: 6. In germline, CDR1 is LNHDA, CDR2 SQIVND (reference sequence). CDR3 sequence: CASSPDRGEQPQHF. The covered CDR3 bases are TGTGCCAGTAGTCCGGACAGGGGAGAACAGCCC.

Concerning this clone: The read gets to within 3 residues of the CDR3 end, and the germline J gene fills in the rest. The chain has TRBV20-1 and TRBJ2-7; 8 bases fit TRBD2. V dropped 5 bases and J dropped 3; count of bases not matched to a gene: 9. Germline CDR1 is DFQATT and CDR2 is SNEGSKA (reference sequence). This CDR3 is built from 14 residues. CDR3 sequence reads: CSAGAGLDLYEQYF. Incomplete CDR3 DNA: TGCAGTGCTGGCGCGGGACTAGACCTCTACGAG.

Remarks on this clone: The CDR3 is cut off 3 residues early in the read; its end comes from the germline J gene. The chain couples TRBV2 to TRBJ2-7, with a possible D match to TRBD1 (6 bases). The CDR3 has 13 amino acids. Trimming cost V 4 bases and J 5 bases, with 12 bases left between them. CDR1 SNHLY and CDR2 FYNNEI come from the germline V gene. The CDR3 reads CASSGGQIHEQYF. Partial CDR3 DNA: TGTGCCAGCAGTGGAGGACAGATCCACGAG. Full variable domain (remainder filled in from reference TRBV2 and TRBJ2-7): EPEVTQTPSHQVTQMGQEVILRCVPISNHLYFYWYRQILGQKVEFLVSFYNNEISEKSEIFDDQFSVERPDGSNFTLKIRSTKLEDSAMYFCASSGGQIHEQYFGPGTRLTVT.

Comment on this clone: The read terminates 3 residues before the CDR3 end, so the remaining end is supplied by the germline J gene. The chain uses TRBV20-1 and TRBJ2-5; 10 bases map to TRBD2. Per germline, CDR1 DFQATT and CDR2 SNEGSKA (reference sequence). J was trimmed by 5 bases and V by 3 bases; bases with no gene match: 15. The length of the CDR3 is 17 residues. The CDR3 DNA, read in part, is TGCAGTGCTAGGGTGGGGGCGAGCGGGGGGGCCTCGGAGACC. Protein: CSARVGASGGASET. The full CDR3 reads CSARVGASGGASETQYF.

Concerning this clone itself: The CDR3 goes on 3 residues after the read ends, and that part is filled in from the germline J gene. The J gene is TRBJ2-1, the V gene TRBV20-1; possibly TRBD2 for D (6 bases). With 0 bases removed from V and 8 bases from J, the gap between germline ends came to 17 bases. In germline, CDR1 is DFQATT, CDR2 SNEGSKA (reference sequence). The CDR3 contains 15 residues. The CDR3: CSARDRAGRRHEQFF. CDR3 bases read: TGCAGTGCTAGAGATAGGGCAGGGAGGAGGCATGAG.

Notes on this clone: The read ends 3 residues early relative to the CDR3; the germline J gene fills the gap. The genes are TRBV5-1 and TRBJ1-4; possibly TRBD1 for D (6 bases). CDR1 is SGHRS and CDR2 is YFSETQ in the germline V gene. CDR3 length: 18 residues. The DNA read from the CDR3 is TGCGCCAGCAGCCCCGAGACAGGAGGGAGCTCCTATAATTCACCA. It is translated as CASSPETGGSSYNSP. The full CDR3 reads CASSPETGGSSYNSPLFF.

The CDR3 sequence is CASSLPGNADTQYF. The CDR3 bases that were read are TGTGCCAGCAGCTTACCGGGGAATGCAGATACG. The V gene is TRBV5-6, the J gene TRBJ2-3, with D possibly matching TRBD2 (5 bases). The CDR3 end is not reached by the read, which stops 3 residues before it; the germline J gene fills it in. Germline V gene data show CDR1 as SGHDT and CDR2 as YYEEEE. Trimming removed 2 bases from V and 4 bases from J, with 11 bases in between. The CDR3 contains 14 residues.

CDR3 region: CASSPPFGQGIAEAFF. Incomplete CDR3 DNA: TGTGCCAGCTCACCACCCTTCGGTCAGGGGATCGCTGAA. The chain recombines TRBV18 with TRBJ1-1; possibly TRBD1 for D (6 bases). The sequenced fragment ends 3 residues before the CDR3 boundary, so the rest is inferred from the germline J gene. In germline, CDR1 is KGHSH, CDR2 LQKENI. The germline V and J ends were trimmed by 0 bases and 6 bases, with 17 bases remaining between them. This CDR3 spans 16 amino acids.

Note on this clone: The CDR3 extends 3 residues past the end of the read, so its final part is completed from the germline J gene. The chain couples TRBV12-5 to TRBJ2-2; 7 bases match TRBD1. Germline lookup yields CDR1 LGHNT and CDR2 FRNRAP. The CDR3 sequence is 14 residues long. CDR3 sequence reads: CASGLEGGNSPLFF. The part of the CDR3 DNA that was read is TGTGCTAGTGGTTTGGAAGGGGGCAATTCACCG.

Turning to this clone: The read ends 3 residues before the CDR3 terminus; that terminus is restored from the germline J gene. The rearrangement joins TRBV14 to TRBJ2-3, with D perhaps matching TRBD2 (6 bases). Germline assignment: CDR1 SGHDN and CDR2 FVKESK. Trimming shortened V by 3 bases and J by 2 bases, and 15 bases separated the two germline ends. CDR3 length: 16 residues. CDR3 in amino acids: CASSHPTRRDTDTQYF. The DNA read from the CDR3 is TGTGCCAGCAGCCACCCGACTAGAAGAGACACAGATACG.

Comments on this clone: The read halts 3 residues ahead of the CDR3 end, with the missing end drawn from the germline J gene. This chain uses TRBV12-3 or TRBV12-4 with TRBJ1-2, with D uncertain. The CDR3 totals 13 residues. V was clipped by 3 bases and J by 7 bases, with 12 bases between them. The CDR3 DNA, read in part, is TGTGCCAGCAGTTTGACCCCCCCGGGTGGC. It codes for CASSLTPPGG. The full-length CDR3 reads as CASSLTPPGGYTF.

With regard to this clone: Read data end 3 residues before the CDR3 end; the end is taken from the germline J gene. The chain uses TRBV5-1 and TRBJ1-3; TRBD1 is a possible D gene (6 bases). The CDR3 runs 14 residues. With 4 bases removed from V and 4 bases from J, the gap between germline ends came to 12 bases. Germline V gene sequence: CDR1 SGHRS, CDR2 YFSETQ. The CDR3 sequence is CASSRQGLGNTIYF. CDR3 DNA (partial): TGCGCCAGCAGCCGTCAGGGGTTAGGAAACACC.